The text below deals with one TCR beta chain. The data derive from a study of shared clonotypes between healthy human individuals. Authors' processing steps: Filtering differed because ImmunoSEQ produced junction-only sequences that carried no quality scores. Assay: immunoSEQ multiplex PCR; the TCRdb copy retains only in-frame clones and omits some. Clone size and the V and J calls come from that table; the DNA yielded D and trimming. In the table there are about 2.1 million clones, roughly 91% of which are singletons. The naive CD8 population came from CD45RO-negative cells selected for CCR7, without terminally differentiated effector memory CD45RA+ cells. The junction had 8 bases not matched to a gene; V was cut back by 6 bases and J by 0 bases. The CDR3 consists of 16 residues. Germline V gene sequence: CDR1 PRHDT, CDR2 FYEKMQ (reference sequence).

Sequenced: naive CD8+ T cells from PBMCs. This sequence originates from a man between 18 and 29 years old in good health. Some clones in this sample may be carry-over from other donors' samples. This chain joins TRBV13 and TRBJ2-1; 7 nucleotides match TRBD1. The DNA of the CDR3 is TGTGCCAGCAGGTACGGGACAGTAAGCTCCTACAATGAGCAGTTCTTC. As protein: CASRYGTVSSYNEQFF.